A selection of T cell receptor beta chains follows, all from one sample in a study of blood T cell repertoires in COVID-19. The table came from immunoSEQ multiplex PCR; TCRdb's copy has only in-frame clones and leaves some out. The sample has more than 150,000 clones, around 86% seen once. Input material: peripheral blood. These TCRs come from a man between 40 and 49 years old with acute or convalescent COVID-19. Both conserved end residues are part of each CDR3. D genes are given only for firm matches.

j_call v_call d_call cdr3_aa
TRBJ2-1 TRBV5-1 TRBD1 CASRGTGIGNEQFF
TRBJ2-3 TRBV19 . CASSGGGHTSTDTQYF
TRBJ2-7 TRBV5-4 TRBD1 CASSSGQAIYEQYF
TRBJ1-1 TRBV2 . CASVTMTGVNTEAFF
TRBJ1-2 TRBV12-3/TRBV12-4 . CASSLATASGYTF
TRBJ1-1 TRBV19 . CASTARTGYAFF
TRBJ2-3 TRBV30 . CAWTKRRISTDTQYF
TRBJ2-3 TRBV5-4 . CASSLQGGVTDTQYF
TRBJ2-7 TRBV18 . CASSRELSSYEQYF
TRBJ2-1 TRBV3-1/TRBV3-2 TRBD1 CASSQDGQGNWNEQFF
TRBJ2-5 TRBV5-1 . CASSLGLTETQYF
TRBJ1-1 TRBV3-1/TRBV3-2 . CASSQDLTPREAFF
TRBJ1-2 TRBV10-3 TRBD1 CAISESRGRDDGYTF
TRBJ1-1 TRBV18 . CASSTGTGIGTEAFF
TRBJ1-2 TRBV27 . CASSTKPEEGYTF
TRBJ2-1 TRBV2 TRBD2 CASKPERGGHSNEQFF
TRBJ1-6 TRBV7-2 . CASSFRVSSPLHF
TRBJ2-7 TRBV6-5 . CASSFTGDEQYF
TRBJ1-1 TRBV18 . CASSPGSLTPVEAFF
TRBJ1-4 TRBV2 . CASSDLTVSNEKLFF
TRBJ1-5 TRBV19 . CASRGSGEGWYQPQHF
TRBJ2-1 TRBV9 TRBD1 CASSLRPGTGFNEQFF
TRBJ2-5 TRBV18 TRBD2 CASSPLPGGTIMQETQYF
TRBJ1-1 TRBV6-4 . CASSGVRRVTEAFF
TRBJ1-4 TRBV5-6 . CASSRAGTQRGKLFF
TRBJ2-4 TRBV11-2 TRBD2 CASSFGSLAGVLDKNIQYF
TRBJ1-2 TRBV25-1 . CASSESQDWYGYTF
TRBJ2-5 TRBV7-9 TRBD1 CASSLGTGGRETQYF
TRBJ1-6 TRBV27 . CASTGLSNSPLHF
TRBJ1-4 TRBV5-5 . CASSLFWEEKLFF
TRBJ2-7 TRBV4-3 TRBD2 CASSQVAGPSYEQYF
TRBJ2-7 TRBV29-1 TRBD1 CSVRTGSYEQYF
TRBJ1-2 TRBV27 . CASSLSGVYGYTF
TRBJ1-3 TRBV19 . CASSVPSSGNTIYF
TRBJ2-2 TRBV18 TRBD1 CASSPPRGPANTGELFF
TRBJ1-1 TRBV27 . CASSLMAVGTEAFF
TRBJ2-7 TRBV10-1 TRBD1 CASRGTGGAGEQYF
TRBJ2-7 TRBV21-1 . CASSARQASGQYF
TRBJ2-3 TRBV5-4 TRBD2 CASSLTSGGLSTDTQYF
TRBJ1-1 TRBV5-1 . CASSLVGGDTEAFF
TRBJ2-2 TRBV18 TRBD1 CASSPVTGSTGELFF
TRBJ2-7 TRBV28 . CASTDDQGISYEQYF
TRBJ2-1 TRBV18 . CASSLPGSSYNEQFF
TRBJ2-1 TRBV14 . CASSPVYPYNEQFF
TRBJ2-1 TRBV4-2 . CASSQVGGGSYNEQFF
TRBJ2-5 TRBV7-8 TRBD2 CASSFLAGGQGETQYF
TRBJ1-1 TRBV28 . CASSRLDRNTEAFF
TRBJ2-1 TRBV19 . CASSGRRVGEQFF
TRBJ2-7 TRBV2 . CASSEDRVSYEQYF
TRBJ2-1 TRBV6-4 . CASSDSGRAGYNEQFF
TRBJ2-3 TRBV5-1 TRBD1 CASSKTGADTQYF
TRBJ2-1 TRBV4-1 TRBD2 CASSQDGVAGAPNYEQFF
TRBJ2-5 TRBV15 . CATSLAPQETQYF
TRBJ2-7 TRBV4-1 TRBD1 CASSSIRTGAYEQYF
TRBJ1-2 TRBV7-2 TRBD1 CASSSIRGRNERADGYTF
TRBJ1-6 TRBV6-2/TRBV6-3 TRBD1 CASSPGQGRSSPLHF
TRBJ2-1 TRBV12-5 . CASGLTYGEFF